This T cell receptor (beta chain) was identified during a study of T cell changes during pregnancy in multiple sclerosis. Data came from immunoSEQ multiplex PCR; TCRdb stores just in-frame clones and leaves some out. The sample includes over 40,000 clones, 80% to 95% seen only once; the top ten take approximately 0.25%. The germline CDR1 and CDR2 sequences are SQVTM and ANQGSEA. The V gene end was trimmed by 8 bases and the J gene end by 5 bases; junction bases not matched to a gene: 13. The CDR3 extends over 14 amino acids. The chain employs TRBV29-1 and TRBJ2-7; TRBD1 matches at 9 bases. Source: CD4+ T cells from peripheral blood mononuclear cells, taken in the second trimester of pregnancy. The receptor's source is a female donor with multiple sclerosis, enrolled in a pregnancy study. The CDR3 sequence is CSYLPGQGTNEQYF. CDR3 coding DNA: TGCAGCTACCTACCGGGACAGGGTACGAACGAGCAGTACTTC.